The sequence of this T cell receptor (beta chain) was determined in a study of cytomegalovirus exposure and HLA in healthy donors. Germline trimming cut 4 bases from V and 0 bases from J; bases unmatched to any gene: 7. Germline V lookup: CDR1 SGDLS, CDR2 YYNGEE. This CDR3 spans 16 amino acids. Researchers ran the PCR with 60 Vbeta and 13 Jbeta primers. Generated by immunoSEQ multiplex PCR, the TCRdb table keeps only in-frame clones and is missing some. The table shows approximately 130,000 clones, with around four fifths occurring only once. Material for sequencing was PBMCs. This chain uses TRBV9 with TRBJ2-1; 7 nucleotides match TRBD2. The receptor was derived from a boy aged 5-17 years in good health and CMV-seronegative. CDR3 DNA sequence: TGTGCCAGCAGCCCTTGGCGGGAGATCTCCTACAATGAGCAGTTCTTC. Translated, it gives CASSPWREISYNEQFF.